What follows are 23 T cell receptor beta chains derived from one specimen sequenced in a study of CD8+ T cells in alopecia areata (dated 2018 in TCRdb). The time point label on this specimen signifies: baseline before oral tofacitinib. Libraries were prepared through the immunoSEQ multiplex PCR assay. For TCR sequencing, RNA was extracted from every sample and reverse transcribed into cDNA to serve as template. The table was pulled from immuneACCESS by TCRdb, which kept in-frame rearrangements only. Such tables lose some clones; where checked, under half of the loss comes from unresolved V genes, and the rest has no known cause. For this sample there are under 70,000 clones; almost 97% appear just once. About 26% of the sample belongs to the ten largest clones. The material was CD8+ T cells sorted from blood, obtained at week 0. The receptor set was obtained from a human donor with alopecia areata.

The chain carries TRBV6-6 and TRBJ2-5; TRBD1 matches 8 bases. With 2 bases clipped from V and 3 bases from J, the junction kept 5 bases outside the gene matches. Germline CDR1 and CDR2: MNHNY and SVGAGI (reference sequence). The CDR3 runs 15 residues. For the CDR3, the DNA is TGTGCCAGCAGTTACCCCGGACAGGGAGAAGAGACCCAGTACTTC. As protein: CASSYPGQGEETQYF.

Here the CDR3 DNA reads TGTGCCAGTAGTATAGCGGCCGCCTACGAGCAGTACTTC. Its protein is CASSIAAAYEQYF. The chain links TRBV19 to TRBJ2-5; D gene ambiguous. Matching the DNA end better, TRBJ2-7 makes the J call doubtful. Per germline, CDR1 LNHDA and CDR2 SQIVND (reference sequence). The CDR3 spans 13 residues.

The rearrangement links TRBV7-8 to TRBJ2-7, with 9 bases that match TRBD1. The CDR3 length is 14 residues. V shed 3 bases and J 3 bases; nucleotides not matched to a gene: 3. The V gene's germline CDR1 is SGHVS and CDR2 FQNEAQ. The CDR3 spells CASSFGQGRYEQYF. The CDR3 DNA reads as TGTGCCAGCAGCTTTGGACAGGGGCGCTACGAGCAGTACTTC.

The chain is built from TRBV9 and TRBJ2-5; 9 bases are shared with TRBD1. Germline V gives CDR1 SGDLS, CDR2 YYNGEE. The CDR3 consists of 15 residues. J lost 0 bases, V lost 2 bases, and 2 bases had no gene match. CDR3 DNA sequence: TGTGCCAGCAGCGTTGGGGACAGGGACCAAGAGACCCAGTACTTC. It is translated as CASSVGDRDQETQYF.

This chain joins TRBV4-1 and TRBJ1-1; D perhaps matches TRBD1 (5 bases). The CDR3 length is 15 residues. V lost 0 bases and J lost 0, with 8 bases in between. Germline lookup yields CDR1 MGHRA and CDR2 YSYEKL. The CDR3 DNA follows: TGCGCCAGCAGCCAAGACCGGGGGATGAACACTGAAGCTTTCTTT. The encoded protein is CASSQDRGMNTEAFF.

V usage is TRBV6-5 and J usage is TRBJ1-1; D gene uncertain. This CDR3 is built from 13 residues. Germline values: CDR1 MNHEY, CDR2 SVGAGI. Trimming removed 4 bases at V and 5 bases at J, with 11 bases between. The DNA of the CDR3 is TGTGCCAGCAGTTCTCCCCGTAGAACTGAAGCTTTCTTT. Its protein is CASSSPRRTEAFF.

The chain employs TRBV27 and TRBJ2-2, with D possibly TRBD1 on 5 matching bases. The germline V gene encodes CDR1 MNHEY and CDR2 SMNVEV (reference sequence). There are 14 residues in the CDR3. The germline V and J ends were trimmed by 3 bases and 1 base, with 6 bases remaining between them. The CDR3 nucleotides read TGTGCCAGCAGTTTGGGGCAGAACACCGGGGAGCTGTTTTTT. This encodes CASSLGQNTGELFF.

The CDR3 protein is CASSLEVNSYEQYF. In DNA form, the CDR3 reads TGCGCCAGCAGCTTGGAGGTTAACTCCTACGAGCAGTACTTC. V is TRBV5-1 and J is TRBJ2-7; no clear D gene. Germline CDR1 and CDR2: SGHRS and YFSETQ. Trimming left V 0 bases short and J 0 bases short, with 7 bases between. The length of the CDR3 is 14 residues.

The CDR3: CASSQEWTLPPYEQYF. The CDR3 DNA follows: TGCGCCAGCAGCCAAGAATGGACACTGCCCCCATACGAGCAGTACTTC. The chain uses TRBV4-1 and TRBJ2-7; tentative D call: TRBD1 (5 bases). V lost 0 bases, J lost 4 bases, and 16 bases lay in between. CDR1 and CDR2 from the germline V gene are MGHRA and YSYEKL. This CDR3 region has 16 residues.

The chain uses TRBV5-1 and TRBJ2-7; 9 bases are shared with TRBD1. Germline loops: CDR1 SGHRS, CDR2 YFSETQ. CDR3 length: 15 residues. Trimming removed 0 bases from V and 6 bases from J; junction bases left unmatched: 7. The CDR3 loop reads CASSLGTGEMGEQYF. CDR3 bases: TGCGCCAGCAGCTTGGGGACAGGGGAGATGGGCGAGCAGTACTTC.

The V and J genes are TRBV6-6 and TRBJ2-3; D remains ambiguous. This CDR3 comprises 11 residues. The V gene's germline CDR1 is MNHNY and CDR2 SVGAGI (reference sequence). With 7 bases removed from V and 7 bases from J, the gap between germline ends came to 9 bases. The CDR3, as DNA: TGTGCCAGCACCGCTGGGAATACGCAGTATTTT. This encodes CASTAGNTQYF.

This chain connects TRBV7-6 to TRBJ1-1, with 7 bases aligning to TRBD1. Germline trimming cut 1 base from V and 5 bases from J; bases unmatched to any gene: 7. CDR3 size: 15 residues. Germline loops: CDR1 SGHVS, CDR2 FNYEAQ. CDR3 bases: TGTGCCAGCAGCTTAGAGCGGACAGGTTGGACTGAAGCTTTCTTT. Amino acids: CASSLERTGWTEAFF.

The CDR3, as DNA: TGTGCCAGCAGTTACTCGGGGTACGGGGCCAACGTCCTGACTTTC. The encoded protein is CASSYSGYGANVLTF. The chain recombines TRBV6-5 with TRBJ2-6; D gene ambiguous. Between the trimmed V and J ends, which lost 0 bases and 4 bases, there was a span of 7 bases. The CDR3 loop spans 15 amino acids. Germline lookup yields CDR1 MNHEY and CDR2 SVGAGI.

The gene calls are TRBV15 and TRBJ2-7; either TRBD1 or TRBD2 may fit D (5 bases each). This CDR3 contains 13 residues. Trimming pared 0 bases from V and 7 bases from J, leaving 10 bases between. Germline values: CDR1 LNHNV, CDR2 YYDKDF (reference sequence). The CDR3 DNA reads as TGTGCCACCAGCAGAGAGGGGGTAAGGGAGCAGTACTTC. Protein: CATSREGVREQYF.

This chain uses TRBV29-1 with TRBJ1-1, with 10 positions matching TRBD1. V lost 6 bases, J lost 0 bases, and 4 bases stayed unmatched. This CDR3 spans 14 amino acids. The germline V gene has CDR1 SQVTM and CDR2 ANQGSEA. The CDR3: CSVSTGGMNTEAFF. CDR3 bases: TGCAGCGTCTCGACAGGGGGCATGAACACTGAAGCTTTCTTT. Variable domain in full (rest from reference TRBV29-1 and TRBJ1-1): SAVISQKPSRDICQRGTSLTIQCQVDSQVTMMFWYRQQPGQSLTLIATANQGSEATYESGFVIDKFPISRPNLTFSTLTVSNMSPEDSSIYLCSVSTGGMNTEAFFGQGTRLTVV.

The chain's CDR3 is CASSFYGGSTYEQYF. The CDR3 nucleotides read TGTGCCAGCAGCTTCTACGGGGGGAGCACCTACGAGCAGTACTTC. The V call is TRBV11-3, the J call TRBJ2-7; 7 bases are a match to TRBD2. In germline, CDR1 is SGHNT, CDR2 YENEEA. CDR3 size: 15 residues. J was trimmed by 2 bases and V by 3 bases; bases with no gene match: 7. Drawing the rest from reference TRBV11-3 and TRBJ2-7, the complete variable domain is EAGVVQSPRYKIIEKKQPVAFWCNPISGHNTLYWYLQNLGQGPELLIRYENEEAVDDSQLPKDRFSAERLKGVDSTLKIQPAELGDSAVYLCASSFYGGSTYEQYFGPGTRLTVT.

The chain carries TRBV6-5 and TRBJ2-1; 9 positions agree with TRBD1. CDR1 is MNHEY, CDR2 SVGAGI, per germline. With V trimmed by 0 bases and J by 4 bases, 1 base remained unmatched. CDR3 length: 15 residues. CDR3 in DNA: TGTGCCAGCAGTTACTCGACAGGGGGATACAATGAGCAGTTCTTC. Translation gives CASSYSTGGYNEQFF.

The V call is TRBV7-2, the J call TRBJ2-1; 7 bases fit TRBD2. Germline assignment: CDR1 SGHTA and CDR2 FQGNSA. The J segment lost 7 bases and the V segment lost 1 base, leaving 16 bases of the junction unmatched. CDR3 length: 18 amino acids. CDR3 amino acids: CASSLVGRGARSENEQFF. CDR3 DNA sequence: TGTGCCAGCAGCTTAGTGGGGAGGGGTGCCCGATCGGAGAATGAGCAGTTCTTC.

The gene calls are TRBV27 and TRBJ1-1; TRBD1 matches 8 bases. Germline V gene lookup returns CDR1 MNHEY and CDR2 SMNVEV (reference sequence). The CDR3 length is 14 residues. V lost 3 bases, J lost 4 bases, and 4 bases stayed unmatched. The CDR3 nucleotides are TGTGCCAGCAGTTTCCTAGGACAGGGCACTGAAGCTTTCTTT. The encoded protein is CASSFLGQGTEAFF.

This sequence joins TRBV7-9 and TRBJ2-7; TRBD2 might be the D (6 bases). CDR3 length: 15 amino acids. Per the germline V gene, CDR1 is SEHNR and CDR2 is FQNEAQ (reference sequence). The V and J ends lost 5 bases and 2 bases respectively, with 16 bases between them. The CDR3 sequence: CASSPTGGPTYEQYF. The CDR3 DNA reads as TGTGCCAGCAGCCCAACAGGAGGGCCTACCTACGAGCAGTACTTC.

In this sample, this clone turned up once. The chain combines TRBV7-9 with TRBJ2-3; D is possibly TRBD2 (6 bases). With 3 bases removed from V and 4 bases from J, the gap between germline ends came to 11 bases. Germline V gene data show CDR1 as SEHNR and CDR2 as FQNEAQ (reference sequence). There are 14 residues in the CDR3. In nucleotides, the CDR3 is TGTGCCAGCAGCTTCCAGACTAGTTCAGATACGCAGTATTTT. This codes for CASSFQTSSDTQYF. The full variable domain, its missing parts supplied by reference TRBV7-9 and TRBJ2-3, is DTGVSQNPRHKITKRGQNVTFRCDPISEHNRLYWYRQTLGQGPEFLTYFQNEAQLEKSRLLSDRFSAERPKGSFSTLEIQRTEQGDSAMYLCASSFQTSSDTQYFGPGTRLTVL.

V is TRBV6-5 and J is TRBJ2-5; 9 nucleotides line up with TRBD2. The J segment lost 2 bases and the V segment lost 6 bases, leaving 7 bases of the junction unmatched. The germline CDR1 and CDR2 sequences are MNHEY and SVGAGI. This CDR3 is built from 15 residues. The CDR3 DNA sequence: TGTGCCAGCAGCGCAAGCGGGGGGCGGCAAGAGACCCAGTACTTC. Amino acid sequence: CASSASGGRQETQYF.

The chain recombines TRBV11-2 with TRBJ2-2; 7 bases fit TRBD2. The trim removed 1 base at V and 6 bases at J, leaving 2 bases unmatched. This CDR3 is built from 14 residues. CDR1 and CDR2 (germline): SGHAT, FQNNGV. The CDR3 sequence: CASSLGAGPGELFF. Written as DNA, the CDR3 is TGTGCCAGCAGCTTAGGAGCGGGGCCCGGGGAGCTGTTTTTT.